Many counts were recorded for the clone carrying this TCR beta chain. Antigen unknown. The length of the CDR3 is 17 residues. Germline V gene lookup returns CDR1 DFQATT and CDR2 SNEGSKA (reference sequence). The V end lost 2 bases, the J end lost 4 bases, and 23 bases lay between the germline ends. TCRdb reprocessed the RACE reads via MiXCR and lists one record per CDR3 protein. The sample includes about 110,000 distinct CDR3 sequences, 11% of them seen just once. These data originate in a study of human T cells and chemical hapten exposure. General study results and limits: Counts of expanded TCRs (at PT1) showed a positive correlation with patch test score. DPC sensitization produced no change in TCRs with frequency above 1 in 1000.

Time point defined: patch test 1, 2 weeks after DPC sensitization. The sample's treatment: therapeutic diphenylcyclopropenone sensitization with weekly scalp DPC. Sample: whole blood, taken in connection with sensitization to the hapten diphenylcyclopropenone (DPC). The clonotype was recovered from a woman aged 40 to 55 with alopecia areata. Some clones in this sample may be carry-over from other donors' samples. The rearrangement joins TRBV20-1 to TRBJ1-2; D may be TRBD1 (6 bases). CDR3 bases: TGCAGTGCTAGAAAGCGAGGGGGGGGCGAACCCCTCTATGGCTACACCTTC. This translates into CSARKRGGGEPLYGYTF.